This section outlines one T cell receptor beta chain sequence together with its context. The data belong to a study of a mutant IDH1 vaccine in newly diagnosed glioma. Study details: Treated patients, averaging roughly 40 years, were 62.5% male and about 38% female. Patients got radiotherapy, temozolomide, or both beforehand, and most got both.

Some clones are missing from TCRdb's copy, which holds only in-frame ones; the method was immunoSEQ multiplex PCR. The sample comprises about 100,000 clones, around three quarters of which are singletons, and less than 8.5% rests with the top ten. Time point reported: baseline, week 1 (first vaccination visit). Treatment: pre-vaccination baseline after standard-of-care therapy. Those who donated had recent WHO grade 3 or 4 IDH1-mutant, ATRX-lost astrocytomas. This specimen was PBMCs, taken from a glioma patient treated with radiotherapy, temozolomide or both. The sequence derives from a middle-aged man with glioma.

The CDR3 sequence: CASSPLSRRAGGNYEQYF. The CDR3 DNA follows: TGTGCCAGCAGCCCTCTGTCTCGGCGAGCGGGGGGAAACTACGAGCAGTACTTC. The V and J genes are TRBV11-2 and TRBJ2-7; the match to TRBD2 covers 9 bases. Germline V gives CDR1 SGHAT, CDR2 FQNNGV. V lost 5 bases, J lost 3 bases, and 17 bases stayed unmatched. The length of the CDR3 is 18 residues.